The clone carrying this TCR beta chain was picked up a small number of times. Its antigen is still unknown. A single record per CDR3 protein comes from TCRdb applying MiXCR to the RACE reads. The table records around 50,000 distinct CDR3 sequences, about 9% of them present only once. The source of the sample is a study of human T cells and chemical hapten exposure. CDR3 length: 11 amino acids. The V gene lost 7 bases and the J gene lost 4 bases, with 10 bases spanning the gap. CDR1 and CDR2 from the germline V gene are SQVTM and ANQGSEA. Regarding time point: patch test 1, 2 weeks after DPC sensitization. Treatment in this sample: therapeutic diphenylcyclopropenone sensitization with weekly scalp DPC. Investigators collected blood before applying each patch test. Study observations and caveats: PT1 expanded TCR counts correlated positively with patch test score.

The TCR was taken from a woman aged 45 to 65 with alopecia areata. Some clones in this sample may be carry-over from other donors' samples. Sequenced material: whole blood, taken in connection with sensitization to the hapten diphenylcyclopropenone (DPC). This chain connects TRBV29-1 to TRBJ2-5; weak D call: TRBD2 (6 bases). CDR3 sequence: CSAWRGETQYF. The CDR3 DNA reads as TGCAGCGCATGGCGGGGAGAGACCCAGTACTTC.